This T cell receptor (beta chain) derives from a study of blood T cell repertoires in COVID-19. In the study overall: T cells, B-cell-depleted T cells, or PBMCs supplied cDNA or gDNA.

Assay: immunoSEQ multiplex PCR; the TCRdb copy retains only in-frame clones and omits some. Of about 200,000 clones in the sample, around 84% were seen once. Germline V gene data show CDR1 as ENHRY and CDR2 as SYGVKD. V was shortened by 3 bases and J by 1 base, with 13 bases between the two germline ends. There are 15 residues in the CDR3. Specimen: peripheral blood. This clonotype originated in a woman of 80 years or more with acute or convalescent COVID-19. The genes are TRBV10-3 and TRBJ2-7, with D maybe TRBD2 (6 bases). The CDR3 DNA sequence: TGTGCCATCAGTGACAGGGTACGGGGGTCCTACGAGCAGTACTTC. It codes for CAISDRVRGSYEQYF.